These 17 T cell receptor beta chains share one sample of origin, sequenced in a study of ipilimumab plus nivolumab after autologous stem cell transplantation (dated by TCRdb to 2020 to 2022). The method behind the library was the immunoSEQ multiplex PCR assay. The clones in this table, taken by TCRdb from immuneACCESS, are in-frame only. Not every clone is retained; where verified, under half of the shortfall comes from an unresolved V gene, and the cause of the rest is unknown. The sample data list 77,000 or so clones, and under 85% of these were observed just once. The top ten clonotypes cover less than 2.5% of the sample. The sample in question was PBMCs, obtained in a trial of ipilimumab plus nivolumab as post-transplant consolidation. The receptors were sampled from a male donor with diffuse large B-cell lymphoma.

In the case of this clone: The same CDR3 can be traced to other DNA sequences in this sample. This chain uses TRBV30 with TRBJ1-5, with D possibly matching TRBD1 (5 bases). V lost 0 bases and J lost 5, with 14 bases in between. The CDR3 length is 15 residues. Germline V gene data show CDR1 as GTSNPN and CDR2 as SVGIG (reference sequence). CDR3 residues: CAWSVSAGYDQPQHF. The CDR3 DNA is TGTGCCTGGAGTGTATCGGCAGGGTACGATCAGCCCCAGCATTTT.

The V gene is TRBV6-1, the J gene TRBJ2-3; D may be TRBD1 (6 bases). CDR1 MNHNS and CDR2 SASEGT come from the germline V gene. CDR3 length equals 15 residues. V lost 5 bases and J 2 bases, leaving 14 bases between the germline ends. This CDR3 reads CASSPGTSNTDTQYF. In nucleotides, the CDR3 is TGTGCCAGCAGTCCCGGGACAAGTAACACAGATACGCAGTATTTT.

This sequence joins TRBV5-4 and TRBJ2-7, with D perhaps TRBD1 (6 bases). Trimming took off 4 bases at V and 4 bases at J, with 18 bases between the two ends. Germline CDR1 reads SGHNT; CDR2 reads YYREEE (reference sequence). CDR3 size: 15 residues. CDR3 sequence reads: CASSQAAGDTYEQYF. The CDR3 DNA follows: TGTGCCAGCAGCCAAGCGGCAGGGGATACATACGAGCAGTACTTC.

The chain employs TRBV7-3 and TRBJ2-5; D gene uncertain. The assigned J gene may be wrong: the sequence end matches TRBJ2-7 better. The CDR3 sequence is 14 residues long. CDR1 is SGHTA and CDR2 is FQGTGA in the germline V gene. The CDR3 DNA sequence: TGTGCCAGCAGCTTAAAATTGCGAACCTACGAGCAGTACTTC. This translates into CASSLKLRTYEQYF.

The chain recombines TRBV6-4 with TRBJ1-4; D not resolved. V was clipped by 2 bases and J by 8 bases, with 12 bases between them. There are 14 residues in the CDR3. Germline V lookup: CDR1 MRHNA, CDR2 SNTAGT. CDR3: CASSDLNLLEKLFF. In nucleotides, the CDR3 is TGTGCCAGCAGTGACCTCAACCTGCTAGAAAAACTGTTTTTT.

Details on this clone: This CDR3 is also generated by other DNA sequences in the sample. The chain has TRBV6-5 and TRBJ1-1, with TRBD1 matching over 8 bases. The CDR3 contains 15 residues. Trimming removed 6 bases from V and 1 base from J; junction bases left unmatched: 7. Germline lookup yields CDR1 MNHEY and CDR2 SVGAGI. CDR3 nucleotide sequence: TGTGCCAGCAGAGAGACAGGGACAGGGAACACTGAAGCTTTCTTT. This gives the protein CASRETGTGNTEAFF.

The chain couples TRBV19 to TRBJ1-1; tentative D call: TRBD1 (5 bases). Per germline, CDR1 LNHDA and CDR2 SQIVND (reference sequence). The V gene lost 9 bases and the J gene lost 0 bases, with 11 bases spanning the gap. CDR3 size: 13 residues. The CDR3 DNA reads TGTGCCAGCAAGGGGAGCATGAACACTGAAGCTTTCTTT. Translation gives CASKGSMNTEAFF. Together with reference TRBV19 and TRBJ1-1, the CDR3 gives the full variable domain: DGGITQSPKYLFRKEGQNVTLSCEQNLNHDAMYWYRQDPGQGLRLIYYSQIVNDFQKGDIAEGYSVSREKKESFPLTVTSAQKNPTAFYLCASKGSMNTEAFFGQGTRLTVV.

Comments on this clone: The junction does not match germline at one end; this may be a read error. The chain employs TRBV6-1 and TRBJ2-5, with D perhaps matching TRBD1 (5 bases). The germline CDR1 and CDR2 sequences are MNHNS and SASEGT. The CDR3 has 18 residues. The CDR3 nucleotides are TGTGTCAGCAGTGAAAGGAGAGGCAGGGATTTGAATATAGAGACCCAGTACTTC. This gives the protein CVSSERRGRDLNIETQYF.

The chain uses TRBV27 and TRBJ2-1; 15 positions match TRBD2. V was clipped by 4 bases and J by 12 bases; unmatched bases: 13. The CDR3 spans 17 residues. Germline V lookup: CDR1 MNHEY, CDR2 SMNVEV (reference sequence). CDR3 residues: CASSSPGTSGGQRGQFF. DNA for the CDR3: TGTGCCAGCAGTTCCCCCGGGACTAGCGGGGGGCAGCGTGGGCAGTTCTTC.

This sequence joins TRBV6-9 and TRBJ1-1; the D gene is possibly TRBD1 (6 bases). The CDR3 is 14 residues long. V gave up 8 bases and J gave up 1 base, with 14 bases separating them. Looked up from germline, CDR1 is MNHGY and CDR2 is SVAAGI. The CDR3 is CASPGRGKNTEAFF. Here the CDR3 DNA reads TGTGCCAGCCCGGGGAGGGGGAAGAACACTGAAGCTTTCTTT.

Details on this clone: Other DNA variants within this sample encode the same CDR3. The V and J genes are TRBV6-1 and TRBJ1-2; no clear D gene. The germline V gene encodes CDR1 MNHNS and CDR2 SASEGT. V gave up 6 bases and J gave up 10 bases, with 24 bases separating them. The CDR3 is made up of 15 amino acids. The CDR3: CASSESRAAGSIYTF. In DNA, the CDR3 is TGTGCCAGCAGCGAATCAAGGGCGGCAGGCTCCATCTACACCTTC.

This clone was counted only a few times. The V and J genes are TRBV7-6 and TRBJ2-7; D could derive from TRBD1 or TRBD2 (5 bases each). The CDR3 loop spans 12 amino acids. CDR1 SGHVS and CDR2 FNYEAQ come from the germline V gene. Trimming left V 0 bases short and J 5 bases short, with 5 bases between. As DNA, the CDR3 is TGTGCCAGCAGCTTAGCGGGGGACGAGCAGTACTTC. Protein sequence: CASSLAGDEQYF.

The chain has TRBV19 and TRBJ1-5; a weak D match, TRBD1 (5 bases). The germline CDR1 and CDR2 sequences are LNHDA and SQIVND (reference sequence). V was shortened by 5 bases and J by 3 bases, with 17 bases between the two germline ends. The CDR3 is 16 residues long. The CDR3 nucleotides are TGTGCCAGTAGTCCTACGGGCCGGGGCGTCAATCAGCCCCAGCATTTT. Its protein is CASSPTGRGVNQPQHF.

DNA of the CDR3: TGTGCCAGCAGTGAAGCGGTTAATGGTACCCAAGAGACCCAGTACTTC. Protein product: CASSEAVNGTQETQYF. The genes are TRBV6-1 and TRBJ2-5; no firm D call. From germline, CDR1 is MNHNS and CDR2 SASEGT. V was shortened by 0 bases and J by 1 base, with 12 bases between the two germline ends. CDR3 size: 16 residues.

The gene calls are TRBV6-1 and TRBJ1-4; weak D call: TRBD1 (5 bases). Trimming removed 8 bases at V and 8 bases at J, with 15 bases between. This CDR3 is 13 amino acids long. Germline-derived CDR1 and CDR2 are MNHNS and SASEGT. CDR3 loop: CASLLPGGEKLFF. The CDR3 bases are TGTGCCAGCTTATTGCCGGGGGGGGAAAAACTGTTTTTT.

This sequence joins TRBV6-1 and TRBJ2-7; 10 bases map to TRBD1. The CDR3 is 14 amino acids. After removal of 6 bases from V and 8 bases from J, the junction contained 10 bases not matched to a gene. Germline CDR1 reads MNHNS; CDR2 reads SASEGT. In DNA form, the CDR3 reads TGTGCCAGCAGGGCCCGGGACAGGGGTATCCAGCAGTACTTC. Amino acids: CASRARDRGIQQYF.

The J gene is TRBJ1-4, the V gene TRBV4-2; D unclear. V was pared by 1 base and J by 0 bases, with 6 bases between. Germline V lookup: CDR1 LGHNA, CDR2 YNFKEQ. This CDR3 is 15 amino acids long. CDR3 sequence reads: CASSQAPATNEKLFF. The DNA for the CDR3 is TGTGCCAGCAGCCAAGCCCCAGCAACTAATGAAAAACTGTTTTTT.